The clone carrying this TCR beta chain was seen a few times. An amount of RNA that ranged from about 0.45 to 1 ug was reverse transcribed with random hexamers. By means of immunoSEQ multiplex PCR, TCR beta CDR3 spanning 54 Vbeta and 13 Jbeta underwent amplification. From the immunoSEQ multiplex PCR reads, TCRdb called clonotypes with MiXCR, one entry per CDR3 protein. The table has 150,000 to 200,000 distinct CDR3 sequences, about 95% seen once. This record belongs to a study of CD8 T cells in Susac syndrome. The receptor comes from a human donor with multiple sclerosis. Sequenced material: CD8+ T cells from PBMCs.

This CDR3 reads CASSLPGEKLFF. CDR3 bases: TGTGCCAGCAGCTTACCGGGTGAAAAACTGTTTTTT. The J gene is TRBJ1-4, the V gene TRBV11-2, with D hard to call. The CDR3 has 12 amino acids. Germline V gene data show CDR1 as SGHAT and CDR2 as FQNNGV. Trimming took 2 bases from V and 7 from J, leaving 5 bases between them.